A selection of T cell receptor beta chains follows, all from one sample in a study of T cell responses to AZD1222 COVID-19 vaccine. Measured with immunoSEQ multiplex PCR; TCRdb has only the in-frame clones, and not every one. This sample has approximately 140,000 clones, with 70% to 90% found just once. The sequencing here drew on peripheral blood, taken on day 0 of AZD1222 vaccination. These receptors all stem from an adult in good health. Each CDR3 is given with its conserved first and last residue.

v_call	cdr3_aa
TRBV14	CASSQDLRGFGTQYF
TRBV14	CASSQGYNYEQYF
TRBV28	CASSEPIGQPQHF
TRBV28	CASSLTGTGGNQPQHF
TRBV25-1	CASSEPQSKGPGAFF
TRBV7-2	CASKLGAGNTIYF
TRBV7-9	CASSRLAGGGSYNEQFF
TRBV6-5	CASSWDREGYGYTF
TRBV13	CASSHRNLWGDTQYF
TRBV15	CATSRVGWNTGELFF
TRBV15	CAATTGNTGELFF
TRBV30	CAWRGQGWETQYF
TRBV29-1	CSVGLADTGELFF
TRBV28	CASSFGQANYGYTF
TRBV9	CASSVGTDTQYF
TRBV11-2	CASSLRGFEQYF
TRBV20-1	CSASQGANSPLHF
TRBV7-8	CASSFRVVGGSVYNSPLHF
TRBV5-8	CASSLSGFLGTEAFF
TRBV7-2	CASSLHRQTKNYGYTF
TRBV5-8	CASSLWGQPQHF
TRBV21-1	CASSKEATDTQYF
TRBV6-5	CASSSGPGLEAFF
TRBV29-1	CSVEGMASGSSYNEQFF